This TCR beta chain was recovered during a study of OX40 agonist ivuxolimab in advanced cancers. About the study: Having had anti-PD-1, anti-PD-L1 or anti-CTLA-4 therapy before was allowed, and roughly 40% had some.

Sampled blood was obtained at baseline, cycle 4 day 1, and cycle 7 day 1. With respect to this clone: Its matching antigen is unknown.

CDR3 length: 15 amino acids. Germline CDR1 and CDR2: SGHTS and YDEGEE. The V segment lost 0 bases and the J segment 4 bases; nucleotides outside the gene matches: 4. Study findings and constraints: Circulating CD4+ and CD8+ T cells showed clonal expansion by week 6 at 0.1 to 3.0 mg/kg. CD4+ T cells averaged fewer expanded clones than CD8+ T cells.

Assay used: immunoSEQ multiplex PCR; TCRdb lists only in-frame clones, some missing. There are about 8,300 clones in the sample; over 70% occur only once, and around 17% lies in the top ten. The sample consisted of CD4+ or CD8+ T cells sorted from blood, taken in a trial of the OX40 agonist ivuxolimab. The sequence was collected from an adult with an advanced solid tumor such as melanoma, head and neck, liver or kidney cancer. The rearrangement joins TRBV5-8 to TRBJ2-5; the match to TRBD1 covers 9 bases. CDR3 protein: CASSLGTGVAETQYF. The DNA of the CDR3 is TGTGCCAGCAGCTTGGGGACAGGGGTAGCAGAGACCCAGTACTTC.